A selection of T cell receptor beta chains follows, all from one sample in a study of identical twins. TCRdb itself ran the 5' RACE reads through MiXCR, one entry per CDR3 protein. The data hold about 890,000 distinct CDR3 sequences, with approximately 13% observed a single time. These data also formed part of another study, on yellow fever vaccine responses in identical twins.

Sequencing used PBMCs. These receptors originate from a woman aged 18-29 years in good health. Each CDR3 is given with its conserved first and last residue. The D gene is left open where the match is weak. For some rows the clone size is stated as once, few or many, or as a class when expanded; others skip it.

j_gene,len,abundance,d_gene,v_gene,CDR3aa,CDR3nt
TRBJ2-5,11,few,-,TRBV29-1,CSAGMRETQYF,TGCAGCGCCGGAATGAGAGAGACCCAGTACTTC
TRBJ2-3,16,many,-,TRBV5-1,CASSFPPRGLGDTQYF,TGCGCCAGCAGCTTTCCCCCTCGGGGGCTAGGAGATACGCAGTATTTT
TRBJ1-1,14,-,-,TRBV6-2/TRBV6-3,CASVPDIPNTEAFF,TGTGCCAGCGTACCCGACATCCCAAACACTGAAGCTTTCTTT
TRBJ2-1,14,few,-,TRBV5-5,CASSRWQGRNEQFF,TGTGCCAGCAGTAGGTGGCAGGGTAGGAATGAGCAGTTCTTC
TRBJ1-2,15,few,TRBD1,TRBV28,CASSLRRQGGYGYTF,TGTGCCAGCAGTCTCAGACGACAGGGAGGCTATGGCTACACCTTC
TRBJ2-1,19,-,TRBD2,TRBV6-1,CASSEPGLAGGQFSNEQFF,TGTGCCAGCAGTGAGCCCGGACTAGCGGGGGGCCAATTCTCCAATGAGCAGTTCTTC
TRBJ2-3,16,few,-,TRBV28,CASSTGTWSSADTQYF,TGTGCCAGCAGTACCGGGACCTGGTCGAGCGCAGATACGCAGTATTTT
TRBJ2-1,20,-,TRBD2,TRBV7-8,CASSLGETSGRRRSYNEQFF,TGTGCCAGCAGCTTAGGAGAGACTAGCGGGAGGAGAAGGTCCTACAATGAGCAGTTCTTC
TRBJ1-1,13,few,-,TRBV6-1,CASRKGMNTEAFF,TGTGCCAGCAGGAAAGGAATGAACACTGAAGCTTTCTTT
TRBJ2-2,16,-,TRBD1,TRBV20-1,CSASGTGNPNTGELFF,TGCAGTGCGTCCGGGACAGGGAACCCGAACACCGGGGAGCTGTTTTTT
TRBJ2-1,15,-,TRBD2,TRBV27,CASSLRREAMDEQFF,TGTGCCAGCAGTTTAAGGCGGGAGGCGATGGATGAGCAGTTCTTC
TRBJ2-1,15,-,-,TRBV12-3/TRBV12-4,CASSLTGFLYNEQFF,TGTGCCAGCAGTTTAACAGGGTTCTTATACAATGAGCAGTTCTTC
TRBJ2-2,15,few,TRBD1,TRBV20-1,CSASFDRANTGELFF,TGCAGTGCTTCTTTTGACAGGGCCAACACCGGGGAGCTGTTTTTT
TRBJ1-6,14,many,-,TRBV20-1,CSARDGTYNSPLHF,TGCAGTGCTAGAGACGGTACTTATAATTCACCCCTCCACTTT
TRBJ1-2,14,few,-,TRBV7-9,CASSLAGDSYGYTF,TGTGCCAGCAGCTTAGCGGGAGATTCCTATGGCTACACCTTC
TRBJ2-4,15,few,TRBD2,TRBV5-1,CASSGTGLVKNIQYF,TGCGCCAGCAGCGGTACAGGACTAGTTAAAAACATTCAGTACTTC
TRBJ2-1,12,-,-,TRBV12-3/TRBV12-4,CASSLSGRKLFF,TGTGCCAGCAGTTTAAGTGGGAGGAAGCTGTTCTTC
TRBJ2-4,16,-,TRBD1,TRBV10-3,CAISESMGTDKNIQYF,TGTGCCATCAGTGAGTCGATGGGGACAGACAAAAACATTCAGTACTTC